Below are 3 T cell receptor beta chains sequenced from a single sample in a study of shared clonotypes between healthy human individuals. Here immunoSEQ multiplex PCR was the method, and the copy in TCRdb shows in-frame clones only, minus some. The sample lists nearly 1 million clones; 76% were seen once. Sequencing used memory CD4+ T cells sorted from blood. Specified subset: CD45RA-negative fraction. The receptors were gathered from a man between 18 and 29 years old in good health.

This clone has a count of ten or more. V and J are TRBV9 and TRBJ1-3; 7 bases are shared with TRBD1. CDR3 size: 15 residues. Germline trimming cut 6 bases from V and 0 bases from J; bases unmatched to any gene: 6. Germline loops: CDR1 SGDLS, CDR2 YYNGEE. CDR3 in DNA: TGTGCCAGCAACCAGGGGGGGAACTCTGGAAACACCATATATTTT. The encoded protein is CASNQGGNSGNTIYF.

The V gene is TRBV5-1, the J gene TRBJ2-1; 11 nucleotides line up with TRBD2. CDR1 is SGHRS and CDR2 is YFSETQ in the germline V gene. V shed 4 bases and J 5 bases; nucleotides not matched to a gene: 5. The CDR3 has 15 amino acids. CDR3 nucleotide sequence: TGCGCCAGCAGCGTACTAGCGGGGGCCAACAATGAGCAGTTCTTC. Protein: CASSVLAGANNEQFF.

The V call is TRBV6-6, the J call TRBJ1-6; D perhaps matches TRBD1 (5 bases). This CDR3 comprises 16 residues. Germline V lookup: CDR1 MNHNY, CDR2 SVGAGI (reference sequence). V gave up 2 bases and J gave up 4 bases, with 12 bases separating them. As DNA, the CDR3 is TGTGCCAGCAGTTACCTTTCCGGGACGTATAATTCACCCCTCCACTTT. Encoded protein: CASSYLSGTYNSPLHF.